The T cell receptor beta chain under discussion was sequenced for a study of blood T cell repertoires in COVID-19. Study-wide background: Sites across the United States, Italy and Spain contributed samples from acute and convalescent COVID-19.

Original processing methods: Estimation of nucleated cell counts was performed using reference gene primer amplification. Only in-frame clones appear in the TCRdb table, and some are missing; sequencing was by immunoSEQ multiplex PCR. The V and J calls and clone size were taken over from that table, and D and trimming were inferred from the DNA. The table lists 300,000 to 400,000 clones, more than 85% of them singletons. The cohort comprised adults aged roughly 18 to 100 years residing in under 30 US areas. Recovered Cohort 3 donors showed two negative PCRs, clearance, or symptom resolution. This CDR3 comprises 15 residues. V lost 4 bases to trimming and J lost 0 bases, with 14 bases between them. Germline V gene data show CDR1 as SGHRS and CDR2 as YFSETQ.

The V gene is TRBV5-1, the J gene TRBJ2-7, with D possibly TRBD2 on 5 matching bases. This TCR derives from a woman between 25 and 40 years old who had recovered from COVID-19. Sequencing was done on a sample of PBMCs or T cells enriched from blood (not recorded which). The CDR3 sequence: CASSPKGRDSYEQYF. DNA of the CDR3: TGCGCCAGCAGCCCCAAAGGACGGGACTCCTACGAGCAGTACTTC.